This T cell receptor beta chain originates from a study of T cells after yellow fever vaccination. Germline V gene data show CDR1 as DFQATT and CDR2 as SNEGSKA (reference sequence). V was cut by 3 bases and J by 7 bases, with 7 bases left in between. CDR3 length: 12 amino acids. This clonotype was recorded many times. The target antigen is unknown. Study-level points and caveats: Some clonotypes, a small share, were shared between CD4 and CD8 compartments. Abundant contaminating clonotypes from the bulk population could appear in FACS-sorted repertoires. Subsequent to the booster, the majority of primary-vaccination clones reappeared (around 96% CD4, 88% CD8).

For TCR, cDNA came from 5'RACE template switching, which added a universal primer site and UMIs. TCRdb redid the calling of the 5' RACE reads with MiXCR, one entry per CDR3 protein. The sample includes 110,000 to 150,000 distinct CDR3 sequences, 5% to 7.5% of them seen just once. The genes are TRBV20-1 and TRBJ1-6, with unresolved D. The receptor was derived from a man aged 25-45 years who received the YFV17D yellow fever vaccine. Sequenced here: CD4+ T cells sorted from PBMCs, sampled 10 days after the yellow fever booster vaccination. This CDR3 is CSARDGNSPLHF. Written as DNA, the CDR3 is TGCAGTGCTAGGGATGGGAATTCACCCCTCCACTTT.